This TCR beta chain was found in a study of identical twins. TCRdb independently ran MiXCR on the 5' RACE reads; one entry per CDR3 protein. The data show around 690,000 distinct CDR3 sequences, roughly 20% seen once. Deletions cut 3 bases from V and 5 bases from J, with 13 bases between. The CDR3 runs to 15 residues. Looked up from germline, CDR1 is MDHEN and CDR2 is SYDVKM. This clonotype has a single count. These data also formed part of another study, on T cells expressing NK-cell markers.

Sequenced sample: PBMCs. The TCR was taken from a woman aged 18-29 years in good health. This chain joins TRBV28 and TRBJ2-2; D not resolved. The CDR3 region has the DNA TGTGCCAGCAGTTTCGTGTCAGGCCGTACCGGGGAGCTGTTTTTT. The encoded protein is CASSFVSGRTGELFF.